This TCR beta chain comes out of a study of OX40 agonist ivuxolimab in advanced cancers. Study in general: Patients received ivuxolimab, an agonistic anti-OX40 (CD134) antibody. Every 2 weeks, ivuxolimab was infused into the patients intravenously at between 0.01 and 10 mg/kg.

Germline CDR1 reads LNHDA; CDR2 reads SQIVND (reference sequence). This CDR3 has 14 amino acids. V dropped 2 bases and J dropped 3 bases, with 11 bases sitting between them. Produced via immunoSEQ multiplex PCR; TCRdb's table is partial and in-frame only. The sample holds 36,000 or so clones, roughly 84% seen once. The sample in question was CD4+ or CD8+ T cells sorted from blood, obtained in a trial of the OX40 agonist ivuxolimab. The gene calls are TRBV19 and TRBJ2-7; perhaps TRBD1 as D (5 bases). The TCR comes from an adult with an advanced solid tumor such as melanoma, head and neck, liver or kidney cancer. CDR3: CASSIQGRVYEQYF. CDR3 in DNA: TGTGCCAGTAGTATACAGGGAAGAGTCTACGAGCAGTACTTC.